This is a list of T cell receptor beta chains from one sample in a study of T cell responses to AZD1222 COVID-19 vaccine. Assay used: immunoSEQ multiplex PCR; TCRdb lists only in-frame clones, some missing. The repertoire holds tens of thousands of clones, about 88% seen once, with about 9% in the top ten. The source material was peripheral blood, sampled 28 days after the second AZD1222 dose. These receptors all stem from an adult who received the AZD1222 COVID-19 vaccine. Both conserved end residues are part of each CDR3. A D gene is named only where the DNA matches it firmly. Expanded clones get a size class; other rows say once, few or many, or leave the size out.

CDR3 protein: CASSLTGTMNTEAFF
CDR3 DNA: TGTGCCAGCAGTTTAACGGGGACCATGAACACTGAAGCTTTCTTT
J gene: TRBJ1-1
V gene: TRBV28
clone size: -
D gene: -

CDR3 protein: CASSLSASLETQYF
CDR3 DNA: TGTGCCAGCAGCCTGTCGGCTAGTTTGGAGACCCAGTACTTC
J gene: TRBJ2-5
V gene: TRBV5-6
clone size: -
D gene: -

CDR3 protein: CASSQDLTGGLLYDEQYF
CDR3 DNA: TGCGCCAGCAGCCAAGATTTGACAGGGGGATTGCTTTACGACGAGCAGTACTTC
J gene: TRBJ2-7
V gene: TRBV4-3
clone size: medium-sized
D gene: TRBD1

CDR3 protein: CASSQGGGYNEQFF
CDR3 DNA: TGTGCCAGCAGCCAAGGCGGGGGATACAATGAGCAGTTCTTC
J gene: TRBJ2-1
V gene: TRBV3-1/TRBV3-2
clone size: -
D gene: TRBD2

CDR3 protein: CASSKNRGYNSPLHF
CDR3 DNA: TGTGCCAGCAGCAAGAACAGGGGCTATAATTCACCCCTCCACTTT
J gene: TRBJ1-6
V gene: TRBV6-5
clone size: -
D gene: TRBD1

CDR3 protein: CASSLGAGSLNQPQHF
CDR3 DNA: TGTGCCAGCAGCTTAGGGGCAGGGTCACTCAATCAGCCCCAGCATTTT
J gene: TRBJ1-5
V gene: TRBV7-7
clone size: once
D gene: -

CDR3 protein: CASSLLRSTDTQYF
CDR3 DNA: TGTGCCAGCAGTTTACTCCGGAGCACAGATACGCAGTATTTT
J gene: TRBJ2-3
V gene: TRBV27
clone size: -
D gene: -

CDR3 protein: CASSYFRGFTDTQYF
CDR3 DNA: TGTGCCAGCAGTTACTTCAGGGGGTTTACAGATACGCAGTATTTT
J gene: TRBJ2-3
V gene: TRBV6-5
clone size: -
D gene: TRBD1

CDR3 protein: CARGRGRGNTGELFF
CDR3 DNA: TGTGCCCGTGGACGGGGCAGGGGAAACACCGGGGAGCTGTTTTTT
J gene: TRBJ2-2
V gene: TRBV30
clone size: -
D gene: -

CDR3 protein: CASSIVGRVSTEAFF
CDR3 DNA: TGTGCCAGTAGTATAGTTGGCAGAGTGAGCACTGAAGCTTTCTTT
J gene: TRBJ1-1
V gene: TRBV19
clone size: -
D gene: -

CDR3 protein: CASSVRDMNTGELFF
CDR3 DNA: TGTGCCAGCAGCGTAAGGGATATGAACACCGGGGAGCTGTTTTTT
J gene: TRBJ2-2
V gene: TRBV9
clone size: -
D gene: -

CDR3 protein: CASSVAPTDTQYF
CDR3 DNA: TGTGCCAGCAGCGTGGCTCCCACAGATACGCAGTATTTT
J gene: TRBJ2-3
V gene: TRBV9
clone size: -
D gene: -

CDR3 protein: CASSVTSGAKNIQYF
CDR3 DNA: TGTGCCAGCAGCGTCACTAGCGGGGCCAAAAACATTCAGTACTTC
J gene: TRBJ2-4
V gene: TRBV9
clone size: -
D gene: TRBD2

CDR3 protein: CASSVGGQGTSPLHF
CDR3 DNA: TGTGCCAGCAGTGTTGGGGGACAGGGCACTTCACCCCTCCACTTT
J gene: TRBJ1-6
V gene: TRBV6-4
clone size: -
D gene: TRBD1

CDR3 protein: CASSRFPQGKNIQYF
CDR3 DNA: TGTGCCAGCAGCCGCTTCCCACAGGGGAAAAACATTCAGTACTTC
J gene: TRBJ2-4
V gene: TRBV11-3
clone size: -
D gene: TRBD1

CDR3 protein: CASSLTGVEQYF
CDR3 DNA: TGTGCCAGCAGCCTGACAGGGGTCGAGCAGTACTTC
J gene: TRBJ2-7
V gene: TRBV7-9
clone size: once
D gene: TRBD1

CDR3 protein: CASSYLGQENTGELFF
CDR3 DNA: TGTGCCAGCAGTTACCTGGGACAGGAGAACACCGGGGAGCTGTTTTTT
J gene: TRBJ2-2
V gene: TRBV6-2/TRBV6-3
clone size: -
D gene: TRBD1

CDR3 protein: CAWSVRQGAGAPQHF
CDR3 DNA: TGTGCCTGGAGTGTGCGGCAGGGGGCTGGTGCGCCCCAGCATTTT
J gene: TRBJ1-5
V gene: TRBV30
clone size: -
D gene: TRBD1

CDR3 protein: CASSPFPGEPKSSYNEQFF
CDR3 DNA: TGTGCCAGCAGCCCCTTTCCGGGGGAACCAAAGAGCTCCTACAATGAGCAGTTCTTC
J gene: TRBJ2-1
V gene: TRBV7-6
clone size: -
D gene: -

CDR3 protein: CASSLGGNTEAFF
CDR3 DNA: TGTGCCAGCAGCCTCGGTGGGAACACTGAAGCTTTCTTT
J gene: TRBJ1-1
V gene: TRBV11-3
clone size: -
D gene: -

CDR3 protein: CASRQNLAGEQFF
CDR3 DNA: TGTGCCAGCAGACAAAACTTGGCTGGTGAGCAGTTCTTC
J gene: TRBJ2-1
V gene: TRBV3-1/TRBV3-2
clone size: -
D gene: -

CDR3 protein: CASSSFGRTLLNEKLFF
CDR3 DNA: TGTGCCAGCAGCTCGTTTGGGCGGACGCTCCTTAATGAAAAACTGTTTTTT
J gene: TRBJ1-4
V gene: TRBV13
clone size: once
D gene: -

CDR3 protein: CATRDSRGWEQFF
CDR3 DNA: TGTGCCACCAGGGACAGCAGGGGATGGGAGCAGTTCTTC
J gene: TRBJ2-1
V gene: TRBV24-1
clone size: -
D gene: -

CDR3 protein: CASSAPQQGRYGYTF
CDR3 DNA: TGCGCCAGCAGCGCCCCCCAGCAGGGTCGGTATGGCTACACCTTC
J gene: TRBJ1-2
V gene: TRBV4-1
clone size: -
D gene: -

CDR3 protein: CAIHSGRGPNYGYTF
CDR3 DNA: TGTGCCATCCACTCCGGTAGGGGGCCTAACTATGGCTACACCTTC
J gene: TRBJ1-2
V gene: TRBV10-3
clone size: -
D gene: TRBD1

CDR3 protein: CASSPDRTVYQPQHF
CDR3 DNA: TGTGCCAGTAGTCCCGACCGGACAGTTTATCAGCCCCAGCATTTT
J gene: TRBJ1-5
V gene: TRBV19
clone size: -
D gene: -

CDR3 protein: CASSNAPDRGQRLFF
CDR3 DNA: TGTGCCAGTAGTAACGCCCCCGACAGGGGGCAAAGACTGTTTTTT
J gene: TRBJ1-4
V gene: TRBV19
clone size: -
D gene: TRBD1

CDR3 protein: CASSQAQGFRGEQYF
CDR3 DNA: TGTGCCAGCAGCCAAGCCCAGGGGTTTAGGGGCGAGCAGTACTTC
J gene: TRBJ2-7
V gene: TRBV14
clone size: -
D gene: -

CDR3 protein: CATQGAATVETQYF
CDR3 DNA: TGTGCCACCCAGGGCGCCGCGACAGTAGAGACCCAGTACTTC
J gene: TRBJ2-5
V gene: TRBV7-2
clone size: -
D gene: -

CDR3 protein: CASSSRGAPLFANTGELFF
CDR3 DNA: TGTGCCAGCAGCTCACGGGGGGCCCCCCTATTCGCGAACACCGGGGAGCTGTTTTTT
J gene: TRBJ2-2
V gene: TRBV7-2
clone size: -
D gene: -

CDR3 protein: CAMHRGRDTGELFF
CDR3 DNA: TGTGCCATGCACAGGGGGCGAGACACCGGGGAGCTGTTTTTT
J gene: TRBJ2-2
V gene: TRBV2
clone size: once
D gene: TRBD1

CDR3 protein: CASSQDGSGGSISGGYTF
CDR3 DNA: TGCGCCAGCAGCCAAGATGGGTCAGGAGGCTCCATTTCGGGTGGCTACACCTTC
J gene: TRBJ1-2
V gene: TRBV4-1
clone size: -
D gene: -

CDR3 protein: CASRGFSGQPYEQYF
CDR3 DNA: TGTGCCAGCAGGGGATTCTCGGGACAGCCCTACGAGCAGTACTTC
J gene: TRBJ2-7
V gene: TRBV6-5
clone size: once
D gene: TRBD1

CDR3 protein: CASSVFDRGGTQYF
CDR3 DNA: TGTGCCAGCAGCGTTTTCGACAGGGGCGGGACCCAGTACTTC
J gene: TRBJ2-5
V gene: TRBV9
clone size: few
D gene: TRBD1

CDR3 protein: CAISGGQGGTGELFF
CDR3 DNA: TGTGCCATCAGTGGGGGACAGGGAGGCACCGGGGAGCTGTTTTTT
J gene: TRBJ2-2
V gene: TRBV10-3
clone size: few
D gene: TRBD1

CDR3 protein: CASSRRGARETEAFF
CDR3 DNA: TGTGCCAGCTCACGGCGGGGGGCGCGGGAGACTGAAGCTTTCTTT
J gene: TRBJ1-1
V gene: TRBV18
clone size: -
D gene: -

CDR3 protein: CASSQDSGNNYGYTF
CDR3 DNA: TGCGCCAGCAGCCAAGATTCGGGCAATAACTATGGCTACACCTTC
J gene: TRBJ1-2
V gene: TRBV4-1
clone size: -
D gene: -

CDR3 protein: CASSYPPGQGGGFYNSPLHF
CDR3 DNA: TGTGCCAGCAGTTACCCCCCGGGACAGGGCGGGGGCTTCTATAATTCACCCCTCCACTTT
J gene: TRBJ1-6
V gene: TRBV6-2/TRBV6-3
clone size: once
D gene: TRBD1

CDR3 protein: CASSIDHGTGNQPQHF
CDR3 DNA: TGTGCCAGTAGTATAGATCACGGGACAGGCAATCAGCCCCAGCATTTT
J gene: TRBJ1-5
V gene: TRBV19
clone size: -
D gene: TRBD1

CDR3 protein: CASGQGAPWQPQHF
CDR3 DNA: TGTGCCAGTGGACAGGGGGCCCCCTGGCAGCCCCAGCATTTT
J gene: TRBJ1-5
V gene: TRBV27
clone size: -
D gene: TRBD1

CDR3 protein: CASKTQGVAHGYTF
CDR3 DNA: TGTGCCAGTAAGACACAGGGAGTCGCTCATGGCTACACCTTC
J gene: TRBJ1-2
V gene: TRBV19
clone size: -
D gene: -

CDR3 protein: CASSPRDITYEQYF
CDR3 DNA: TGTGCCAGCTCACCTCGGGACATCACCTACGAGCAGTACTTC
J gene: TRBJ2-7
V gene: TRBV18
clone size: -
D gene: -

CDR3 protein: CASSPRAGRSKNIQYF
CDR3 DNA: TGTGCCAGCAGCCCGCGCGCGGGACGGAGCAAAAACATTCAGTACTTC
J gene: TRBJ2-4
V gene: TRBV3-1/TRBV3-2
clone size: -
D gene: -

CDR3 protein: CASSVDGRPSTDTQYF
CDR3 DNA: TGTGCCAGCAGCGTAGACGGGAGACCTAGCACAGATACGCAGTATTTT
J gene: TRBJ2-3
V gene: TRBV9
clone size: -
D gene: -

CDR3 protein: CASSRTDTQPQHF
CDR3 DNA: TGTGCCAGTAGTCGGACAGATACTCAGCCCCAGCATTTT
J gene: TRBJ1-5
V gene: TRBV19
clone size: -
D gene: -

CDR3 protein: CASAAAQGRNEQFF
CDR3 DNA: TGTGCCAGCGCGGCGGCCCAGGGGCGGAATGAGCAGTTCTTC
J gene: TRBJ2-1
V gene: TRBV6-5
clone size: -
D gene: -

CDR3 protein: CASSLRQGVSNTEAFF
CDR3 DNA: TGCGCCAGCAGCTTGCGGCAGGGGGTTTCGAACACTGAAGCTTTCTTT
J gene: TRBJ1-1
V gene: TRBV5-1
clone size: -
D gene: TRBD1

CDR3 protein: CASSPPLGANEKLFF
CDR3 DNA: TGTGCCAGCTCACCACCGTTAGGGGCTAATGAAAAACTGTTTTTT
J gene: TRBJ1-4
V gene: TRBV18
clone size: -
D gene: -

CDR3 protein: CASMLGRNYGYTF
CDR3 DNA: TGTGCCAGTATGTTGGGACGGAACTATGGCTACACCTTC
J gene: TRBJ1-2
V gene: TRBV6-5
clone size: -
D gene: -

CDR3 protein: CASSLGSSGWQETQYF
CDR3 DNA: TGCGCCAGCAGCTTGGGTTCCAGCGGGTGGCAAGAGACCCAGTACTTC
J gene: TRBJ2-5
V gene: TRBV5-1
clone size: once
D gene: -

CDR3 protein: CASSTGAKTYNEQFF
CDR3 DNA: TGTGCCAGCAGTACAGGGGCCAAAACTTACAATGAGCAGTTCTTC
J gene: TRBJ2-1
V gene: TRBV6-5
clone size: -
D gene: TRBD1

CDR3 protein: CASSSSGTGLDGYTF
CDR3 DNA: TGTGCCAGCAGCTCCTCCGGGACAGGGTTGGATGGCTACACCTTC
J gene: TRBJ1-2
V gene: TRBV7-2
clone size: -
D gene: TRBD1

CDR3 protein: CASRNDPRNEKLFF
CDR3 DNA: TGTGCCAGTAGAAACGACCCTCGGAATGAAAAACTGTTTTTT
J gene: TRBJ1-4
V gene: TRBV19
clone size: -
D gene: -

CDR3 protein: CASSPDRALPGASTF
CDR3 DNA: TGTGCCAGTAGCCCCGACAGGGCCCTGCCCGGGGCTTCCACCTTC
J gene: TRBJ1-2
V gene: TRBV19
clone size: -
D gene: TRBD1

CDR3 protein: CAARREQFF
CDR3 DNA: TGTGCCGCCCGTCGAGAGCAGTTCTTC
J gene: TRBJ2-1
V gene: TRBV7-3
clone size: -
D gene: -

CDR3 protein: CASSLDGGGTIYF
CDR3 DNA: TGCGCCAGCAGCTTGGACGGTGGTGGCACCATATATTTT
J gene: TRBJ1-3
V gene: TRBV5-1
clone size: once
D gene: -

CDR3 protein: CASSYSGYNEQFF
CDR3 DNA: TGTGCCAGCAGTTACTCGGGCTACAATGAGCAGTTCTTC
J gene: TRBJ2-1
V gene: TRBV6-2/TRBV6-3
clone size: once
D gene: -

CDR3 protein: CASSPLRTGMNTEAFF
CDR3 DNA: TGTGCCAGCTCACCACTTAGGACAGGGATGAACACTGAAGCTTTCTTT
J gene: TRBJ1-1
V gene: TRBV18
clone size: -
D gene: TRBD1

CDR3 protein: CASRGEGLYGYTF
CDR3 DNA: TGTGCCAGCAGGGGGGAGGGCCTCTATGGCTACACCTTC
J gene: TRBJ1-2
V gene: TRBV7-8
clone size: once
D gene: -

CDR3 protein: CASSPARSSYNEQFF
CDR3 DNA: TGCGCCAGCAGCCCGGCACGGAGCTCCTACAATGAGCAGTTCTTC
J gene: TRBJ2-1
V gene: TRBV5-1
clone size: -
D gene: -